This entry describes one T cell receptor beta chain. Seattle patients were enrolled during active infection and followed longitudinally. CDR1 is SGHKS and CDR2 is YYEKEE in the germline V gene (reference sequence). With 4 bases removed from V and 3 bases from J, the gap between germline ends came to 16 bases. The CDR3 totals 15 residues. This entry is derived from a study of blood T cell repertoires in COVID-19. TCRdb's table, derived via immunoSEQ multiplex PCR, lists solely in-frame clones and lacks some. The sample carries roughly 68,000 clones, around 90% recorded once. The rearrangement joins TRBV5-5 to TRBJ2-5; possible D gene TRBD2, 6 bases. Sample: peripheral blood. The origin of this receptor is a man aged 45 to 65 with COVID-19, enrolled during active disease. DNA of the CDR3: TGTGCCAGCAGCCGTACGCGGGGAGAGGAAGAGACCCAGTACTTC. Its translation is CASSRTRGEEETQYF.